The 16 T cell receptor beta chains below come from one sample, sequenced in a study of cytomegalovirus exposure and HLA in healthy donors. Both 60 Vbeta primers and 13 Jbeta primers went into the PCR. TCRdb's copy holds only in-frame clones and misses some; the assay was immunoSEQ multiplex PCR. Among a few hundred thousand clones listed, approximately 68% were seen once. Source material: PBMCs. The origin of the receptors is a woman in her thirties in good health and CMV-seronegative.

The CDR3 region has the DNA TGTGCCAGTAGTAAGGATAGGGAGGACACTGAAGCTTTCTTT. Translated: CASSKDREDTEAFF. The chain recombines TRBV19 with TRBJ1-1, with no clear D. V shed 4 bases and J shed 3 bases, with 12 bases lying between them. This CDR3 has 14 residues. Germline V gives CDR1 LNHDA, CDR2 SQIVND (reference sequence).

There are a few counts of this clone. The same CDR3 arises from other DNA sequences in this sample as well. V and J are TRBV5-1 and TRBJ2-3, with 10 bases matching TRBD2. CDR3 length equals 15 residues. Trimming at V came to 4 bases and at J to 1 base, leaving 3 bases not matched to a gene. Germline CDR1 reads SGHRS; CDR2 reads YFSETQ. The CDR3 sequence: CASSRLAGGTDTQYF. Here the CDR3 DNA reads TGCGCCAGCAGCCGTCTAGCGGGGGGCACAGATACGCAGTATTTT.

This chain connects TRBV2 to TRBJ2-2, with 8 bases matching TRBD1. The length of the CDR3 is 14 residues. Looked up from germline, CDR1 is SNHLY and CDR2 is FYNNEI. The trim removed 6 bases at V and 4 bases at J, leaving 4 bases unmatched. The CDR3 DNA reads TGTGCCAGCAGGGACAGGGCTGTCACCGGGGAGCTGTTTTTT. This encodes CASRDRAVTGELFF.

CDR3 amino acids: CASSRLTSYTEAFF. CDR3 nucleotide sequence: TGTGCCAGCAGCCGGCTGACATCCTACACTGAAGCTTTCTTT. The chain recombines TRBV11-2 with TRBJ1-1; D is ambiguous. V lost 5 bases and J lost 3, with 13 bases in between. This CDR3 has 14 residues. CDR1 is SGHAT, CDR2 FQNNGV, per germline.

The gene calls are TRBV7-2 and TRBJ2-3; 10 bases line up with TRBD2. The germline gives CDR1 SGHTA, CDR2 FQGNSA. CDR3 length: 14 amino acids. The junction had 0 bases not matched to a gene; V was cut back by 5 bases and J by 1 base. The CDR3 nucleotides read TGTGCCAGCAGCGGGACTAGCGGCACAGATACGCAGTATTTT. Amino acids: CASSGTSGTDTQYF.

There are a few counts of this clone. The chain recombines TRBV19 with TRBJ1-2; the D gene is possibly TRBD1 (5 bases). The CDR3 consists of 12 residues. Germline V gene lookup returns CDR1 LNHDA and CDR2 SQIVND (reference sequence). V was pared by 9 bases and J by 8 bases, with 16 bases between. CDR3 loop: CASDGGVGGYTF. The CDR3 DNA sequence: TGTGCCAGCGATGGAGGGGTGGGCGGCTACACCTTC.

The chain carries TRBV6-5 and TRBJ2-7; D unresolved. Germline V CDR1 and CDR2: MNHEY, SVGAGI. Trimming took 6 bases from V and 9 from J, leaving 3 bases between them. The CDR3 loop spans 8 amino acids. The CDR3 DNA reads TGTGCCAGCAGCATGCAGTACTTC. Encoded protein: CASSMQYF.

The genes are TRBV5-6 and TRBJ2-5, with a weak D call TRBD2 (5 bases). CDR3 length equals 15 residues. V shed 0 bases and J shed 4 bases, with 13 bases lying between them. From germline, CDR1 is SGHDT and CDR2 YYEEEE. The CDR3 region is CASSLVSRDAETQYF. CDR3 bases: TGTGCCAGCAGCTTGGTTTCGAGGGATGCAGAGACCCAGTACTTC.

This clone appeared once. V is TRBV19 and J is TRBJ1-2, with no clear D. CDR3 length equals 13 residues. Germline V CDR1 and CDR2: LNHDA, SQIVND (reference sequence). V lost 2 bases, J lost 3 bases, and 7 bases lay in between. The CDR3 here is CASSISDYYGYTF. In DNA, the CDR3 is TGTGCCAGTAGTATAAGCGATTACTATGGCTACACCTTC.

The chain is built from TRBV9 and TRBJ1-2, with TRBD1 matching 9 bases. Germline CDR1 SGDLS, CDR2 YYNGEE. The V segment lost 6 bases and the J segment 5 bases; nucleotides outside the gene matches: 8. The CDR3 loop spans 14 amino acids. CDR3 DNA sequence: TGTGCCAGCAATCCGGGACAGGGCTTTTATGGCTACACCTTC. Its protein product is CASNPGQGFYGYTF.

The chain links TRBV2 to TRBJ2-1; TRBD2 is a possible D gene (5 bases). V was shortened by 8 bases and J by 2 bases, with 13 bases between the two germline ends. The V gene's germline CDR1 is SNHLY and CDR2 FYNNEI. This CDR3 is built from 14 residues. The CDR3 nucleotides read TGTGCCAGCTGGACTGGACCGCCCTACAATGAGCAGTTCTTC. Protein: CASWTGPPYNEQFF.

J is TRBJ2-5 and V is TRBV29-1, with D tentatively TRBD2 (5 bases). Trimming removed 4 bases from V and 4 bases from J, with 13 bases in between. The CDR3 spans 13 residues. Germline values: CDR1 SQVTM, CDR2 ANQGSEA. In DNA form, the CDR3 reads TGCAGCGTTGTAGGACTTGGGCCAGAGACCCAGTACTTC. Amino acids: CSVVGLGPETQYF.

The chain is built from TRBV5-8 and TRBJ1-6; tentative D call: TRBD1 (6 bases). CDR3 length equals 14 residues. The V end lost 5 bases, the J end lost 7 bases, and 13 bases lay between the germline ends. Per the germline V gene, CDR1 is SGHTS and CDR2 is YDEGEE. CDR3 protein: CASSIGGANSPLHF. The CDR3 DNA follows: TGTGCCAGCAGTATTGGGGGGGCCAATTCACCCCTCCACTTT.

This clone is a singleton in its sample. This rearrangement joins TRBV10-2 to TRBJ2-3; the D gene is possibly TRBD2 (6 bases). From germline, CDR1 is WSHSY and CDR2 SAAADI. The length of the CDR3 is 13 residues. CDR3 sequence (DNA): TGCGTTACGCGCGGTAGCGGAGGAGATACGCAGTATTTT. Protein product: CVTRGSGGDTQYF.

The rearrangement uses TRBV29-1 and TRBJ2-5; the D is unclear. CDR3 length: 12 residues. Trimming left V 4 bases short and J 4 bases short, with 10 bases between. The V gene's germline CDR1 is SQVTM and CDR2 ANQGSEA. The CDR3 spells CSVADGVETQYF. CDR3 coding DNA: TGCAGCGTTGCCGACGGAGTAGAGACCCAGTACTTC.

The CDR3 sequence: CASSESGGRGNEQFF. The CDR3 DNA reads TGTGCCAGCAGTGAATCAGGGGGCCGGGGGAATGAGCAGTTCTTC. The chain combines TRBV25-1 with TRBJ2-1; TRBD1 agrees at 8 bases. This CDR3 is built from 15 residues. V gave up 1 base and J gave up 7 bases; unmatched junction bases: 6. CDR1 MGHDK and CDR2 SYGVNS come from the germline V gene.